The 12 T cell receptor beta chains reported below all come from one sample, sequenced in a study of shared clonotypes between healthy human individuals. TCRdb's table, derived via immunoSEQ multiplex PCR, lists solely in-frame clones and lacks some. Here the sample spans a few million clones, more than 80% being singletons. Sequencing was carried out using naive CD4+ T cells from PBMCs. The subset: CD45RA+ positively selected. The receptors here all came from a man aged 18 to 30 in good health. Some clones in this sample may be carry-over from other donors' samples.

The rearrangement uses TRBV11-2 and TRBJ2-6; 7 nucleotides match TRBD1. CDR1 and CDR2 (germline): SGHAT, FQNNGV. V lost 8 bases, J lost 0 bases, and 7 bases stayed unmatched. The CDR3 is 16 amino acids. Written as DNA, the CDR3 is TGTGCCAGCGGGAAGGGGGCTTTCTCTGGGGCCAACGTCCTGACTTTC. Translated, it gives CASGKGAFSGANVLTF.

The V gene is TRBV5-4, the J gene TRBJ2-7; 7 nucleotides match TRBD1. Trimming cost V 4 bases and J 1 base; bases outside gene matches: 8. There are 15 residues in the CDR3. From germline, CDR1 is SGHNT and CDR2 YYREEE (reference sequence). This CDR3 reads CASSPGQTNSYEQYF. The CDR3 DNA reads as TGTGCCAGCAGCCCGGGACAGACGAATTCCTACGAGCAGTACTTC. The complete variable domain, with remaining parts taken from reference TRBV5-4 and TRBJ2-7, reads ETGVTQSPTHLIKTRGQQVTLRCSSQSGHNTVSWYQQALGQGPQFIFQYYREEENGRGNFPPRFSGLQFPNYSSELNVNALELDDSALYLCASSPGQTNSYEQYFGPGTRLTVT.

This clone has more than one count but fewer than ten. Other DNA sequences in this specimen translate into the identical CDR3. The rearrangement joins TRBV7-2 to TRBJ1-2; D call uncertain. The length of the CDR3 is 13 residues. CDR1 and CDR2 from the germline V gene are SGHTA and FQGNSA. Deletions cut 6 bases from V and 2 bases from J, with 10 bases between. The DNA for the CDR3 is TGTGCCAGCAGTCGTACCGTCAACTATGGCTACACCTTC. Translation gives CASSRTVNYGYTF.

The chain couples TRBV7-9 to TRBJ1-1; D is unclear. The CDR3 spans 15 residues. Germline lookup yields CDR1 SEHNR and CDR2 FQNEAQ (reference sequence). Between the trimmed V and J ends, which lost 2 bases and 0 bases, there was a span of 10 bases. Here the CDR3 reads CASSLLSPLNTEAFF. DNA of the CDR3: TGTGCCAGCAGCTTACTAAGCCCCTTGAACACTGAAGCTTTCTTT.

The chain uses TRBV5-1 and TRBJ2-3; 9 bases fit TRBD2. Germline lookup yields CDR1 SGHRS and CDR2 YFSETQ. The CDR3 is made up of 16 amino acids. The V gene end was trimmed by 4 bases and the J gene end by 0 bases; junction bases not matched to a gene: 6. The CDR3 DNA reads as TGCGCCAGCAGCAGCCGACTAGCGGCTAGCACAGATACGCAGTATTTT. It is translated as CASSSRLAASTDTQYF.

V is TRBV6-6 and J is TRBJ2-7; 9 bases are a match to TRBD1. V gave up 6 bases and J gave up 6 bases; unmatched junction bases: 12. This CDR3 is 15 amino acids long. CDR1 and CDR2 (germline): MNHNY, SVGAGI (reference sequence). DNA for the CDR3: TGTGCCAGCAGAGACACCGGGACAGGGTGGAGCGAGCAGTACTTC. It is translated as CASRDTGTGWSEQYF.

This chain joins TRBV5-1 and TRBJ2-1; D not certain. Trimming cost V 2 bases and J 0 bases, with 12 bases left between them. The CDR3 totals 16 residues. Germline CDR1 reads SGHRS; CDR2 reads YFSETQ. The CDR3 region is CASSLVPDSSYNEQFF. CDR3 coding DNA: TGCGCCAGCAGCTTAGTCCCGGATAGCTCCTACAATGAGCAGTTCTTC.

The chain joins TRBV6-1 to TRBJ1-3, with 8 bases fitting TRBD1. Germline V gene lookup returns CDR1 MNHNS and CDR2 SASEGT. V lost 4 bases, J lost 2 bases, and 4 bases stayed unmatched. The CDR3 contains 15 residues. CDR3 nucleotides: TGTGCCAGCAGTGCAATGGACAGGGCTGGAAACACCATATATTTT. Amino acids: CASSAMDRAGNTIYF.

The genes are TRBV29-1 and TRBJ2-7, with D hard to call. Germline values: CDR1 SQVTM, CDR2 ANQGSEA. Trimming shortened V by 6 bases and J by 0 bases, and 9 bases separated the two germline ends. The CDR3 runs to 12 residues. The CDR3 region has the DNA TGCAGCGTGACTCCGAGCTCCTACGAGCAGTACTTC. Encoded protein: CSVTPSSYEQYF.

V and J are TRBV19 and TRBJ1-5; D might be TRBD1 (6 bases). Germline V lookup: CDR1 LNHDA, CDR2 SQIVND (reference sequence). The CDR3 contains 18 residues. V dropped 1 base and J dropped 7 bases, with 23 bases sitting between them. CDR3 in DNA: TGTGCCAGTAGTATAGTCCCACCCGGAGGGGGGACCCTCCAGCCCCAGCATTTT. The encoded protein is CASSIVPPGGGTLQPQHF.

The genes are TRBV7-8 and TRBJ2-5, with 7 bases lining up with TRBD1. The junction had 4 bases not matched to a gene; V was cut back by 0 bases and J by 3 bases. This CDR3 has 15 amino acids. The germline gives CDR1 SGHVS, CDR2 FQNEAQ. CDR3 loop: CASSLARQGEETQYF. In DNA form, the CDR3 reads TGTGCCAGCAGCTTAGCTAGACAGGGTGAAGAGACCCAGTACTTC.

The chain couples TRBV12-5 to TRBJ2-1, with 12 nucleotides matching TRBD1. The CDR3 sequence is 17 residues long. With V trimmed by 6 bases and J by 0 bases, 6 bases remained unmatched. Germline CDR1 and CDR2: LGHNT and FRNRAP. CDR3 sequence: CASGPGTGGASYNEQFF. DNA of the CDR3: TGTGCTAGTGGGCCCGGGACAGGGGGCGCCTCCTACAATGAGCAGTTCTTC.